These 18 T cell receptor beta chains share one sample of origin, sequenced in a study of OX40 agonist ivuxolimab in advanced cancers. Method: immunoSEQ multiplex PCR; TCRdb's copy keeps in-frame clones and lacks some. The table has about 45,000 clones, approximately 91% seen once. The sequences come from CD4+ or CD8+ T cells sorted from blood, collected in a trial of the OX40 agonist ivuxolimab. The receptors stem from an adult with an advanced solid tumor such as melanoma, head and neck, liver or kidney cancer.

This chain joins TRBV5-1 and TRBJ2-1; D tentatively fits TRBD1 or TRBD2 (6 bases each). The germline V gene encodes CDR1 SGHRS and CDR2 YFSETQ. The CDR3 totals 13 residues. V gave up 2 bases and J gave up 9 bases, with 12 bases separating them. CDR3 region: CASSLVGGAEQFF. In DNA form, the CDR3 reads TGCGCCAGCAGCTTAGTGGGGGGCGCTGAGCAGTTCTTC.

Written as DNA, the CDR3 is TGTGCCAGCAGCTTAGTTGCGGACAGGGGCGAACAAAACTATGGCTACACCTTC. Translated, it gives CASSLVADRGEQNYGYTF. The chain recombines TRBV7-8 with TRBJ1-2; 9 nucleotides line up with TRBD1. From germline, CDR1 is SGHVS and CDR2 FQNEAQ. The CDR3 length is 18 residues. Trimming removed 1 base from V and 2 bases from J; junction bases left unmatched: 11.

The genes are TRBV28 and TRBJ2-7, with a possible D match to TRBD2 (5 bases). V dropped 5 bases and J dropped 0 bases, with 11 bases sitting between them. The CDR3 is made up of 14 amino acids. Germline lookup yields CDR1 MDHEN and CDR2 SYDVKM. As DNA, the CDR3 is TGTGCCAGCAGTACCGGGATCGGCTCCTACGAGCAGTACTTC. It encodes CASSTGIGSYEQYF.

The rearrangement uses TRBV9 and TRBJ2-2, with 8 bases that match TRBD1. Per germline, CDR1 SGDLS and CDR2 YYNGEE. The CDR3 length is 13 residues. The J segment lost 6 bases and the V segment lost 6 bases, leaving 4 bases of the junction unmatched. CDR3 region: CASTTGQAGELFF. CDR3 nucleotide sequence: TGTGCCAGCACCACGGGACAGGCCGGGGAGCTGTTTTTT. Using reference TRBV9 and TRBJ2-2 for the parts outside the CDR3, the full variable domain is DSGVTQTPKHLITATGQRVTLRCSPRSGDLSVYWYQQSLDQGLQFLIQYYNGEERAKGNILERFSAQQFPDLHSELNLSSLELGDSALYFCASTTGQAGELFFGEGSRLTVL.

The CDR3: CASSAFIAGGSSYNEQFF. Here the CDR3 DNA reads TGTGCCAGCAGCGCTTTTATTGCAGGGGGGAGCTCCTACAATGAGCAGTTCTTC. The chain carries TRBV7-6 and TRBJ2-1; possibly TRBD1 for D (7 bases). The germline gives CDR1 SGHVS, CDR2 FNYEAQ. The CDR3 consists of 18 residues. Trimming removed 5 bases from V and 0 bases from J, with 20 bases in between.

This chain joins TRBV19 and TRBJ2-2; possible D gene TRBD1, 6 bases. The germline V gene encodes CDR1 LNHDA and CDR2 SQIVND (reference sequence). Between the trimmed V and J ends, which lost 7 bases and 4 bases, there was a span of 13 bases. This CDR3 has 14 amino acids. CDR3 region: CASNRDVGTGELFF. In nucleotides, the CDR3 is TGTGCCAGTAACAGGGACGTGGGCACCGGGGAGCTGTTTTTT.

The chain combines TRBV4-2 with TRBJ1-1, with 12 bases matching TRBD1. There are 15 residues in the CDR3. V shed 5 bases and J 5 bases; nucleotides not matched to a gene: 6. Germline CDR1 is LGHNA and CDR2 is YNFKEQ. The CDR3 DNA sequence: TGTGCCAGCAGCTATGGGACAGGGGGCCTTACTGAAGCTTTCTTT. Amino acid sequence: CASSYGTGGLTEAFF.

The J gene is TRBJ2-2, the V gene TRBV2; 10 bases agree with TRBD1. Trimming at V came to 4 bases and at J to 5 bases, leaving 4 bases not matched to a gene. The germline V gene encodes CDR1 SNHLY and CDR2 FYNNEI. The CDR3 loop spans 15 amino acids. Here the CDR3 DNA reads TGTGCCAGCAGTGCGGACAGGGGGTTTACCGGGGAGCTGTTTTTT. Translated: CASSADRGFTGELFF.

V usage is TRBV4-2 and J usage is TRBJ2-7; 12 nucleotides line up with TRBD2. Trimming took 4 bases from V and 4 from J; bases not matched to a gene: 2. CDR3 length: 14 residues. Germline CDR1 LGHNA, CDR2 YNFKEQ. The CDR3 spells CASSLTSGSYEQYF. In DNA, the CDR3 is TGTGCCAGCAGCCTGACTAGCGGGAGTTACGAGCAGTACTTC.

The chain combines TRBV10-3 with TRBJ2-3, with TRBD2 matching 11 bases. V was clipped by 3 bases and J by 4 bases; unmatched bases: 15. The CDR3 length is 19 residues. Germline CDR1 ENHRY, CDR2 SYGVKD. In nucleotides, the CDR3 is TGTGCCATCAGTGATCTCGACCCGTTAGCGGGGGGGGTGGCAGATACGCAGTATTTT. Translation: CAISDLDPLAGGVADTQYF.

The rearrangement uses TRBV10-1 and TRBJ2-5; no reliable D call. V was cut by 0 bases and J by 0 bases, with 5 bases left in between. The germline V gene encodes CDR1 WNHNN and CDR2 SYGVQD (reference sequence). This CDR3 comprises 14 residues. The chain's CDR3 is CASSESHNQETQYF. The CDR3 coding sequence is TGCGCCAGCAGTGAGTCTCATAACCAAGAGACCCAGTACTTC.

This chain connects TRBV5-6 to TRBJ1-3; possibly TRBD1 for D (6 bases). The CDR3 is 18 residues long. The germline V gene encodes CDR1 SGHDT and CDR2 YYEEEE. V lost 0 bases, J lost 3 bases, and 19 bases lay in between. The CDR3 DNA reads TGTGCCAGCAGCTTGGGGGTCGCGGGGGCGTCTTATGGAAACACCATATATTTT. As protein: CASSLGVAGASYGNTIYF.

Written as DNA, the CDR3 is TGTGCCAGCAGCGTAGACGGAGAGACCCAGTACTTC. It translates to CASSVDGETQYF. This rearrangement joins TRBV9 to TRBJ2-5, with no clear D. Trimming left V 0 bases short and J 4 bases short, with 4 bases between. Germline assignment: CDR1 SGDLS and CDR2 YYNGEE. The CDR3 length is 12 residues.

V is TRBV19 and J is TRBJ2-3, with TRBD2 matching 9 bases. The CDR3 is 15 residues long. Germline V gene data show CDR1 as LNHDA and CDR2 as SQIVND (reference sequence). J was trimmed by 2 bases and V by 5 bases; bases with no gene match: 5. The CDR3 region is CASSWSGGFTDTQYF. DNA for the CDR3: TGTGCCAGTAGTTGGAGCGGGGGGTTCACAGATACGCAGTATTTT.

A single count supports this clone. This chain links TRBV7-8 with TRBJ2-1, with a possible D match to TRBD1 (5 bases). Germline assignment: CDR1 SGHVS and CDR2 FQNEAQ. The CDR3 has 16 amino acids. Deletions cut 5 bases from V and 6 bases from J, with 20 bases between. CDR3 DNA: TGTGCCAGCAGCCCAGTCCGGGCTCTAAGGGGCAATGAGCAGTTCTTC. Its translation: CASSPVRALRGNEQFF.

The genes are TRBV11-2 and TRBJ2-5, with D perhaps matching TRBD2 (5 bases). Trimming removed 4 bases at V and 1 base at J, with 25 bases between. Germline CDR1 SGHAT, CDR2 FQNNGV. The CDR3 is 19 amino acids. The CDR3 DNA reads TGTGCCAGCAGCTCAACAACCGCGTGGTCTAGGGAGTCCCAAGAGACCCAGTACTTC. It encodes CASSSTTAWSRESQETQYF.

The gene calls are TRBV6-6 and TRBJ2-1, with D unclear. The germline V gene has CDR1 MNHNY and CDR2 SVGAGI (reference sequence). The CDR3 extends over 16 amino acids. V was cut by 6 bases and J by 0 bases, with 15 bases left in between. This CDR3 reads CASSPGRASSYNEQFF. The CDR3 nucleotides read TGTGCCAGCAGCCCTGGCCGGGCGAGCTCCTACAATGAGCAGTTCTTC.

This clone occurred once. This chain's CDR3 is CASSPPWASGSRYEQYF. For the CDR3, the DNA is TGTGCCAGCAGTCCCCCTTGGGCTAGCGGGAGTCGCTACGAGCAGTACTTC. The chain has TRBV28 and TRBJ2-7; TRBD2 matches at 10 bases. This CDR3 is built from 17 residues. Germline V gives CDR1 MDHEN, CDR2 SYDVKM. With V trimmed by 5 bases and J by 3 bases, 13 bases remained unmatched.